This entry lists 18 T cell receptor beta chains sequenced from one sample in a study of STAT5B mutations in CD4+ large granular lymphocyte leukemia. Sequencing used immunoSEQ multiplex PCR; TCRdb keeps in-frame clones, though not all of them. Of some 35,000 clones detected, 88% appear once; the ten largest clones hold about 0.97%. Sequences were obtained from CD4+ T cells from blood buffy coats. The receptor source for this set is a human donor in good health.

The V and J genes are TRBV9 and TRBJ2-7; the D gene is possibly TRBD1 (6 bases). V was shortened by 2 bases and J by 8 bases, with 23 bases between the two germline ends. The CDR3 covers 16 residues. Germline V gene lookup returns CDR1 SGDLS and CDR2 YYNGEE. The CDR3 region is CASSVGAPPAKFKQYF. The CDR3 DNA sequence: TGTGCCAGCAGCGTGGGGGCCCCCCCTGCCAAGTTCAAGCAGTACTTC.

This chain connects TRBV4-3 to TRBJ1-2; D gene uncertain. CDR3 size: 12 residues. Trimming cost V 1 base and J 8 bases, with 8 bases left between them. CDR1 and CDR2 (germline): LGHNA, YSLEER. This CDR3 is CASSQGPWGYTF. The CDR3 region has the DNA TGCGCCAGCAGCCAAGGGCCTTGGGGCTACACCTTC.

This clone was recorded only once. CDR3 sequence: CASSLEAGGGAKNIQYF. The CDR3 region has the DNA TGTGCCAGCAGCTTAGAGGCGGGAGGGGGGGCCAAAAACATTCAGTACTTC. The chain uses TRBV7-9 and TRBJ2-4; the match to TRBD2 covers 9 bases. There are 17 residues in the CDR3. After removal of 1 base from V and 1 base from J, the junction contained 5 bases not matched to a gene. Germline CDR1 reads SEHNR; CDR2 reads FQNEAQ (reference sequence).

The V call is TRBV7-9, the J call TRBJ2-3; D is unclear. Germline values: CDR1 SEHNR, CDR2 FQNEAQ (reference sequence). V was cut by 5 bases and J by 1 base, with 13 bases left in between. The CDR3 consists of 15 residues. Written as DNA, the CDR3 is TGTGCCAGCAGCCCCGTGGGAAGTGGCACAGATACGCAGTATTTT. It encodes CASSPVGSGTDTQYF. The whole variable domain, remainder taken from reference TRBV7-9 and TRBJ2-3, is DTGVSQNPRHKITKRGQNVTFRCDPISEHNRLYWYRQTLGQGPEFLTYFQNEAQLEKSRLLSDRFSAERPKGSFSTLEIQRTEQGDSAMYLCASSPVGSGTDTQYFGPGTRLTVL.

The rearrangement uses TRBV23-1 and TRBJ1-2; no clear D. TRBV23-1 is annotated as an ORF whose role is uncertain. V was cut by 3 bases and J by 4 bases, with 21 bases left in between. The CDR3 spans 17 residues. The CDR3 protein is CASSHIREVPPRYGYTF. CDR3 DNA sequence: TGCGCCAGCAGTCATATTAGGGAGGTTCCCCCACGCTATGGCTACACCTTC.

The chain joins TRBV2 to TRBJ2-1, with 9 bases lining up with TRBD1. Germline-derived CDR1 and CDR2 are SNHLY and FYNNEI. After removal of 5 bases from V and 4 bases from J, the junction contained 6 bases not matched to a gene. There are 15 residues in the CDR3. CDR3 region: CASSQQTGGYNEQFF. CDR3 DNA: TGTGCCAGCAGTCAGCAGACAGGGGGGTACAATGAGCAGTTCTTC.

This chain links TRBV6-1 with TRBJ2-1; a weak D match, TRBD2 (6 bases). The CDR3 covers 15 residues. CDR1 and CDR2 from the germline V gene are MNHNS and SASEGT. V was clipped by 3 bases and J by 5 bases, with 14 bases between them. The CDR3 DNA sequence: TGTGCCAGCAGTGATCCCCGGGGGAGGCACAATGAGCAGTTCTTC. Translation: CASSDPRGRHNEQFF.

J is TRBJ2-7 and V is TRBV19, with 8 bases aligning to TRBD2. The germline V gene encodes CDR1 LNHDA and CDR2 SQIVND (reference sequence). This CDR3 has 15 residues. J gave up 1 base and V 3 bases, and 5 bases lay outside the gene matches. CDR3 loop: CASSISSGGSYEQYF. The CDR3 coding sequence is TGTGCCAGTAGTATCTCGTCGGGAGGGTCCTACGAGCAGTACTTC.

This chain joins TRBV7-6 and TRBJ2-1; D may be TRBD2 (6 bases). Deletions cut 6 bases from V and 5 bases from J, with 29 bases between. This CDR3 has 19 amino acids. The germline CDR1 and CDR2 sequences are SGHVS and FNYEAQ. DNA for the CDR3: TGTGCCAGCAGTCAAATATTTGGAGGGACCACCACGGGGAACAATGAGCAGTTCTTC. Amino acids: CASSQIFGGTTTGNNEQFF. The full variable domain, in which reference TRBV7-6 and TRBJ2-1 provide the parts outside the CDR3, is GAGVSQSPRYKVTKRGQDVALRCDPISGHVSLYWYRQALGQGPEFLTYFNYEAQQDKSGLPNDRFSAERPEGSISTLTIQRTEQRDSAMYRCASSQIFGGTTTGNNEQFFGPGTRLTVL.

The chain combines TRBV6-1 with TRBJ1-2; D is uncertain. CDR1 MNHNS and CDR2 SASEGT come from the germline V gene. The CDR3 is 10 amino acids. The germline V and J ends were trimmed by 4 bases and 8 bases, with 5 bases remaining between them. The CDR3 spells CASSVVGYTF. The DNA of the CDR3 is TGTGCCAGCAGTGTGGTGGGCTACACCTTC.

The V gene is TRBV11-2, the J gene TRBJ1-1, with no clear D. Trimming stripped 5 bases from V and 0 bases from J, with 10 bases between. Germline V gene lookup returns CDR1 SGHAT and CDR2 FQNNGV. There are 14 residues in the CDR3. CDR3 sequence (DNA): TGTGCCAGCAGCACGGGCCTGATGAACACTGAAGCTTTCTTT. It is translated as CASSTGLMNTEAFF.

The chain has TRBV19 and TRBJ1-3, with D possibly TRBD1 on 5 matching bases. Germline CDR1 is LNHDA and CDR2 is SQIVND (reference sequence). Trimming stripped 5 bases from V and 0 bases from J, with 14 bases between. The CDR3 extends over 16 amino acids. This CDR3 is CASSGMGEFSGNTIYF. The CDR3 coding sequence is TGTGCCAGTAGTGGGATGGGGGAATTCTCTGGAAACACCATATATTTT.

The chain links TRBV30 to TRBJ1-1; a possible D gene is TRBD1 (5 bases). This CDR3 comprises 13 residues. Germline V gene sequence: CDR1 GTSNPN, CDR2 SVGIG (reference sequence). The V and J ends lost 0 bases and 6 bases respectively, with 11 bases between them. The CDR3 region is CAWSVKGGAEAFF. CDR3 in DNA: TGTGCCTGGAGTGTTAAGGGAGGGGCTGAAGCTTTCTTT.

The rearrangement links TRBV15 to TRBJ1-3; D might be TRBD1 (5 bases). V dropped 1 base and J dropped 0 bases, with 22 bases sitting between them. CDR3 length: 20 amino acids. CDR1 and CDR2 (germline): LNHNV, YYDKDF (reference sequence). The CDR3 DNA is TGTGCCACCAGCAGAGGGGATCTGATAGTGAAAGGGGACTCTGGAAACACCATATATTTT. Translated: CATSRGDLIVKGDSGNTIYF.

The chain joins TRBV19 to TRBJ1-1; 9 positions agree with TRBD1. Looked up from germline, CDR1 is LNHDA and CDR2 is SQIVND (reference sequence). The CDR3 spans 15 residues. The V segment lost 6 bases and the J segment 0 bases; nucleotides outside the gene matches: 5. The CDR3 coding sequence is TGTGCCAGTAGCCTCGGACAGGGGATGAACACTGAAGCTTTCTTT. Protein product: CASSLGQGMNTEAFF.

The V call is TRBV6-1, the J call TRBJ2-7; tentatively, D is TRBD1 (6 bases). This CDR3 has 16 residues. Deletions cut 2 bases from V and 2 bases from J, with 16 bases between. Germline values: CDR1 MNHNS, CDR2 SASEGT. Here the CDR3 DNA reads TGTGCCAGCAGTGAATCTGCCGGGACACCTGCCTACGAGCAGTACTTC. Translation gives CASSESAGTPAYEQYF.

This chain connects TRBV30 to TRBJ1-5; the D gene is possibly TRBD1 (5 bases). The CDR3 length is 13 residues. The ends were cut back, 2 bases at V and 7 bases at J, with 12 bases in the middle. Per the germline V gene, CDR1 is GTSNPN and CDR2 is SVGIG (reference sequence). This chain's CDR3 is CAWSRLGVQPQHF. In nucleotides, the CDR3 is TGTGCCTGGAGTCGGTTGGGGGTGCAGCCCCAGCATTTT. The whole variable domain, filled in from reference TRBV30 and TRBJ1-5, reads SQTIHQWPATLVQPVGSPLSLECTVEGTSNPNLYWYRQAAGRGLQLLFYSVGIGQISSEVPQNLSASRPQDRQFILSSKKLLLSDSGFYLCAWSRLGVQPQHFGDGTRLSIL.

The chain joins TRBV30 to TRBJ1-2, with D possibly TRBD1 on 5 matching bases. The germline V gene encodes CDR1 GTSNPN and CDR2 SVGIG (reference sequence). This CDR3 has 11 amino acids. Deletions cut 3 bases from V and 13 bases from J, with 15 bases between. The CDR3, as DNA: TGTGCCTGGAGCCCGGGGCCCCAGGGCACCTTC. Amino acid sequence: CAWSPGPQGTF.